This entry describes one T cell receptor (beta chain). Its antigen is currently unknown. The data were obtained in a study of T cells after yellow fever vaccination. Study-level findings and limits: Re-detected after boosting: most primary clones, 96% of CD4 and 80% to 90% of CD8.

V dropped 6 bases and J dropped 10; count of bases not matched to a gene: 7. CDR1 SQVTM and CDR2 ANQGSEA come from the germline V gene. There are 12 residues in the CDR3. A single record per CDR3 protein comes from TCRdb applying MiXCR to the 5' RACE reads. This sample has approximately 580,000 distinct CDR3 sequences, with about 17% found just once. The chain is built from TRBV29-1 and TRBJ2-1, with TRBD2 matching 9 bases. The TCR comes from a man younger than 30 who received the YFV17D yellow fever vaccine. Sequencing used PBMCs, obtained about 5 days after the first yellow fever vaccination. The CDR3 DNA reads TGCAGCGTGGGCGGGGGGGCGGACGAGCAGTTCTTC. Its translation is CSVGGGADEQFF.